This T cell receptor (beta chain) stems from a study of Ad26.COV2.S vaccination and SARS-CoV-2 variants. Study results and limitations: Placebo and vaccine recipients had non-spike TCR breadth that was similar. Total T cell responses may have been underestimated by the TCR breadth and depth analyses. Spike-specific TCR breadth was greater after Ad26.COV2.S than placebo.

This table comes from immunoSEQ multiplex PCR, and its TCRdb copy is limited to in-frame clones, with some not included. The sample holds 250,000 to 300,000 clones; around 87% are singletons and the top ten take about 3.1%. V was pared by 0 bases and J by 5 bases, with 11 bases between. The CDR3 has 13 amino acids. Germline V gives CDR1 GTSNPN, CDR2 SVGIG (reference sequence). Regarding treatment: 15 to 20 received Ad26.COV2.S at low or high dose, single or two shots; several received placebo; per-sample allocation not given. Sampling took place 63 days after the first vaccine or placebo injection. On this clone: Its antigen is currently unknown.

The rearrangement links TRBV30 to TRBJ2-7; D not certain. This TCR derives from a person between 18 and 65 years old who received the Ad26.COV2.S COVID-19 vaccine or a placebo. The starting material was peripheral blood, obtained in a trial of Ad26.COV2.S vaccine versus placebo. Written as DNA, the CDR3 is TGTGCCTGGAGTGTACTAACCCACCACGAGCAGTACTTC. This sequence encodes CAWSVLTHHEQYF.